This paragraph covers one T cell receptor (beta chain) sequence. Its antigen remains unidentified. 13 Jbeta primers and 60 Vbeta primers were used for the PCR. In the authors' workflow: Later work found roughly 80 million unique TCR beta chains, with around 10 million shared. Here immunoSEQ multiplex PCR was the method, and the copy in TCRdb shows in-frame clones only, minus some. That table gives V, J and clone size, and the DNA gave D and trimming. The sample has more than 80,000 clones; about four fifths are singletons. This sample was taken from a study of cytomegalovirus exposure and HLA in healthy donors. Study-level findings and limits: Sequencing likely caused a cluster of highly shared sequence variants.

Germline lookup yields CDR1 MGHRA and CDR2 YSYEKL. This CDR3 contains 14 residues. Trimming pared 1 base from V and 7 bases from J, leaving 11 bases between. The chain couples TRBV4-1 to TRBJ1-5, with D perhaps matching TRBD1 (6 bases). Sequenced: PBMCs. The TCR comes from a female donor in good health and CMV-seropositive. The CDR3 DNA follows: TGCGCCAGCAGCCAAGGGACAGCGGGACAGCCCCAGCATTTT. Protein product: CASSQGTAGQPQHF.